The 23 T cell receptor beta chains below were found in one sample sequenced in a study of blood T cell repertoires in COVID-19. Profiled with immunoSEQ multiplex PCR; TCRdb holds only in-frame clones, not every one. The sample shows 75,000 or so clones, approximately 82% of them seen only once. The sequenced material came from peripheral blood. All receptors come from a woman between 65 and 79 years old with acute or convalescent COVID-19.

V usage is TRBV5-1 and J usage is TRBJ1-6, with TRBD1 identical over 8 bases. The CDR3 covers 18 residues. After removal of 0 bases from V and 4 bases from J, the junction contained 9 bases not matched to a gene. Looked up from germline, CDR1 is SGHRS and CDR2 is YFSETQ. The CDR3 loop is CASSLEGTGDLYNSPLHF. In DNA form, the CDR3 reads TGCGCCAGCAGCTTGGAGGGGACAGGAGATTTATATAATTCACCCCTCCACTTT.

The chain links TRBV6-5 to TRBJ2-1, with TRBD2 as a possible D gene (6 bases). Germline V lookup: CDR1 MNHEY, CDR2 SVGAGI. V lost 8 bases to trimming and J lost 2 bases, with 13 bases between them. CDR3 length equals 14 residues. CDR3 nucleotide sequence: TGTGCCAGCTCATCCGGGAGCCCCTACAATGAGCAGTTCTTC. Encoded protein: CASSSGSPYNEQFF.

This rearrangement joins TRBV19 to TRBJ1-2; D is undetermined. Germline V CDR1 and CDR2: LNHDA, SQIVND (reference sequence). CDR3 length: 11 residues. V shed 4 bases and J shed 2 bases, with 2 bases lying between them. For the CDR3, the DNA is TGTGCCAGTAGTACGAACTATGGCTACACCTTC. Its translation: CASSTNYGYTF.

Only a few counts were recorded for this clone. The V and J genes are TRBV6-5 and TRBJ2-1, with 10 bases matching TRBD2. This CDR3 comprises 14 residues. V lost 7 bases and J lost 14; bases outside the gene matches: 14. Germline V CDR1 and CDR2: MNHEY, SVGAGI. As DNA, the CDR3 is TGTGCCAGCAAGATTACAAGCGGGAGGGCCAGGGAGTTCTTC. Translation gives CASKITSGRAREFF.

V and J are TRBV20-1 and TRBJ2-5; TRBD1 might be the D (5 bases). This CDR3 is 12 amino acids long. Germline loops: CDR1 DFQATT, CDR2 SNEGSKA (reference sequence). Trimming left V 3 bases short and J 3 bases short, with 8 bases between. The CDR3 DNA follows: TGCAGTGCTAGTCGCAGGGAAGAGACCCAGTACTTC. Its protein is CSASRREETQYF.

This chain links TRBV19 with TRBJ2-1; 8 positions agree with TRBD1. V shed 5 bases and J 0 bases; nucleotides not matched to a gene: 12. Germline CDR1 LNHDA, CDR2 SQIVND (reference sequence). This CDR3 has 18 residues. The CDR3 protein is CASSSQAGGSSSYNEQFF. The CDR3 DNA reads TGTGCCAGTAGTTCTCAGGCAGGGGGCTCCAGCTCCTACAATGAGCAGTTCTTC.

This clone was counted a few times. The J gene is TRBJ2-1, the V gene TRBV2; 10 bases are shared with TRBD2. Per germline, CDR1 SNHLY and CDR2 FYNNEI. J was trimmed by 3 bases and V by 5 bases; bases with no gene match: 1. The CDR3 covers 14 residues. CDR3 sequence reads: CASSPSGSYNEQFF. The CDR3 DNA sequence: TGTGCCAGCAGTCCTAGCGGGAGCTACAATGAGCAGTTCTTC.

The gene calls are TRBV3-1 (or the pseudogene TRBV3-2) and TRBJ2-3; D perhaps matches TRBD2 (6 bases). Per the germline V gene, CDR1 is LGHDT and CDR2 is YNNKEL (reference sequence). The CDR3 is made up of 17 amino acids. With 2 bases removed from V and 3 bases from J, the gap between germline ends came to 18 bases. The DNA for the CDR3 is TGTGCCAGCAGCCAATATGAGGGAGGCCCGGGAACAGATACGCAGTATTTT. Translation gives CASSQYEGGPGTDTQYF.

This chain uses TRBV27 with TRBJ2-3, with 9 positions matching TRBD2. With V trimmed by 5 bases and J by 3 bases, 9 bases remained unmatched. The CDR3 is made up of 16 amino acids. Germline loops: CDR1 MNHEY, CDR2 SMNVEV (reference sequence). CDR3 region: CASSTLAGKGTDTQYF. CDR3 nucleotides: TGTGCCAGCAGTACCCTAGCGGGAAAGGGAACAGATACGCAGTATTTT.

The CDR3 region has the DNA TGCAGTGCTAGTTCTATGGACACTGAAGCTTTCTTT. It yields the protein CSASSMDTEAFF. V usage is TRBV20-1 and J usage is TRBJ1-1; unclear D gene. The CDR3 is made up of 12 amino acids. With 3 bases removed from V and 3 bases from J, the gap between germline ends came to 8 bases. The germline V gene has CDR1 DFQATT and CDR2 SNEGSKA (reference sequence).

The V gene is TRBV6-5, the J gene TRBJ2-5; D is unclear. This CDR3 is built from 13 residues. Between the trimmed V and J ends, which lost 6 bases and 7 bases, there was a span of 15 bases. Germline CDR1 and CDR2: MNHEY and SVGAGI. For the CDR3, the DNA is TGTGCCAGCAGCAATTATCGAGATGGGACCCAGTACTTC. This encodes CASSNYRDGTQYF.

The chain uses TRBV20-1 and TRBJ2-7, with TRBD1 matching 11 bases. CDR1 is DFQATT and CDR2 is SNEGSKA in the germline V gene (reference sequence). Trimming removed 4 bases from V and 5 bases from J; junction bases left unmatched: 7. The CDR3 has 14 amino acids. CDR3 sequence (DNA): TGCAGTGCTACTGACCGGGACAGGGGGGACGAGCAGTACTTC. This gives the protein CSATDRDRGDEQYF.

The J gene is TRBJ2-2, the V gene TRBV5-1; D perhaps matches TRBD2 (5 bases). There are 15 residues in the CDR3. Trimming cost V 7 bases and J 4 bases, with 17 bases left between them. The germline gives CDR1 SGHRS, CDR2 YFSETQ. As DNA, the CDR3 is TGCGCCAGCTCGCCGGAGGCCGGCCTCACCGGGGAGCTGTTTTTT. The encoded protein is CASSPEAGLTGELFF.

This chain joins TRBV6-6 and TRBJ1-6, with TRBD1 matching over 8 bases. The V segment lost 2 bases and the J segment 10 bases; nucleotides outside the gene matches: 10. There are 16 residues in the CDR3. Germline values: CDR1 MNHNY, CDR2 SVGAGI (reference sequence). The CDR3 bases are TGTGCCAGCAGTTACGCCCCGGGACAGGCAGGATCACCCCTCCACTTT. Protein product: CASSYAPGQAGSPLHF.

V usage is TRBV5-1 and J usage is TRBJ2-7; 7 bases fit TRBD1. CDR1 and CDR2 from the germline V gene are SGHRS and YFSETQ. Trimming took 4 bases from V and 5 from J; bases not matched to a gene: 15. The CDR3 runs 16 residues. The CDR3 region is CASSPTSPGQAHEQYF. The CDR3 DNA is TGCGCCAGCAGCCCCACGTCCCCTGGACAGGCCCACGAGCAGTACTTC.

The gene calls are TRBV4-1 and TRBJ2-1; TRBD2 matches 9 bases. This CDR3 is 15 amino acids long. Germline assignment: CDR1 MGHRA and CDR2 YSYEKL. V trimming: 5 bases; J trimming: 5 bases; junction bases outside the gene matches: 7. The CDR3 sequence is CASSTGLASNNEQFF. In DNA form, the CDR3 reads TGCGCCAGCAGCACCGGACTAGCGTCAAACAATGAGCAGTTCTTC.

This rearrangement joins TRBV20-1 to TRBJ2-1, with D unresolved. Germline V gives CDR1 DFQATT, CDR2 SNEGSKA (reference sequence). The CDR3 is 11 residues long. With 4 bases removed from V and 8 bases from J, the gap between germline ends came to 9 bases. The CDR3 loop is CSAMRRDEQFF. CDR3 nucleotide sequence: TGCAGTGCTATGCGGCGAGATGAGCAGTTCTTC.

CDR3 protein: CASSLSGRNTGELFF. As DNA, the CDR3 is TGCGCCAGCAGCCTTAGCGGGAGGAACACCGGGGAGCTGTTTTTT. The chain employs TRBV4-1 and TRBJ2-2, with 9 bases lining up with TRBD2. V lost 4 bases to trimming and J lost 1 base; unmatched junction nucleotides: 1. The V gene's germline CDR1 is MGHRA and CDR2 YSYEKL. The CDR3 length is 15 residues.

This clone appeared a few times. CDR3 nucleotide sequence: TGTGCCAGCAGTTACTCGTTCGGAGTTTCCCTCTACGAGCAGTACTTC. Protein sequence: CASSYSFGVSLYEQYF. The V call is TRBV6-5, the J call TRBJ2-7; D uncertain. CDR1 and CDR2 from the germline V gene are MNHEY and SVGAGI. Trimming took 0 bases from V and 3 from J, leaving 15 bases between them. The CDR3 consists of 16 residues.

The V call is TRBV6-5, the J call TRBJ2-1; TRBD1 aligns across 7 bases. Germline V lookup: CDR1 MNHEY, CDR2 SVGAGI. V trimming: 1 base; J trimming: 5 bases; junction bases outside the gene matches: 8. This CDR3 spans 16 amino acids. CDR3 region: CASSYWGQKEDNEQFF. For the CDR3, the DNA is TGTGCCAGCAGTTACTGGGGACAGAAAGAAGACAATGAGCAGTTCTTC.

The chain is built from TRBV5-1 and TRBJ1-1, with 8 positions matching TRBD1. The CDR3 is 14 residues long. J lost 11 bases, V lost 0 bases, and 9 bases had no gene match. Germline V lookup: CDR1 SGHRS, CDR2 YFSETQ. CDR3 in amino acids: CASSLALDRVGAFF. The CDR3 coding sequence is TGCGCCAGCAGCTTGGCCTTGGACAGGGTTGGGGCTTTCTTT.

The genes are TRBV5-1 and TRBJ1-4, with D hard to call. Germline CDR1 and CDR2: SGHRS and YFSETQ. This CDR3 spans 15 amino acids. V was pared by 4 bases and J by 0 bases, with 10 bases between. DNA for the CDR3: TGCGCCAGCAGCGGCACAGTCGCAACTAATGAAAAACTGTTTTTT. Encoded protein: CASSGTVATNEKLFF.

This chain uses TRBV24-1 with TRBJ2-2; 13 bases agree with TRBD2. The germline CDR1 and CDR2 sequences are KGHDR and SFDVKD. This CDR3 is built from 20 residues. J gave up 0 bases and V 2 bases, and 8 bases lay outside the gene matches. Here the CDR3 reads CATSDSRGTSGTPNTGELFF. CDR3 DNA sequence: TGTGCCACCAGTGATTCCCGCGGGACTAGCGGGACACCGAACACCGGGGAGCTGTTTTTT.